Listed below are T cell receptor beta chains from one sample, sequenced in a study of blood T cell repertoires in COVID-19. Clones were read by immunoSEQ multiplex PCR, and TCRdb kept only the in-frame ones, dropping some. The sample lists about 130,000 clones; less than 90% were seen once. The material sequenced was PBMCs or T cells enriched from blood (not recorded which). These receptors were collected from a woman in her 50s who had recovered from COVID-19. Both conserved end residues are part of each CDR3. The D gene is left open where the match is weak. Clone size is given for some rows only: seen once, a few or many times, or a class if the clone is expanded.

d_call | j_call | v_call | clone_size | cdr3_aa | cdr3_nt
TRBD1 | TRBJ1-1 | TRBV9 | once | CASSVGPEQGSTEAFF | TGTGCCAGCAGCGTAGGCCCGGAACAGGGGAGCACTGAAGCTTTCTTT
TRBD2 | TRBJ2-2 | TRBV19 | - | CASSASGGKAGELFF | TGTGCCAGTAGTGCTAGCGGGGGTAAGGCCGGGGAGCTGTTTTTT
- | TRBJ1-1 | TRBV7-6 | - | CASSLGGVVGNTEAFF | TGTGCCAGCAGCCTCGGTGGAGTTGTTGGGAACACTGAAGCTTTCTTT
- | TRBJ1-2 | TRBV5-6 | - | CASSFSSHGGGYTF | TGTGCCAGCAGCTTTAGCTCCCACGGGGGTGGCTACACCTTC
TRBD2 | TRBJ2-7 | TRBV7-2 | - | CASSLATSGGPSYEQYF | TGTGCCAGCAGCTTAGCGACTAGCGGGGGGCCCTCCTACGAGCAGTACTTC
TRBD1 | TRBJ1-5 | TRBV4-1 | - | CASSQGQGRQPQHF | TGCGCCAGCAGCCAAGGACAGGGGAGACAGCCCCAGCATTTT
TRBD1 | TRBJ2-5 | TRBV5-1 | - | CASSQGQQETQYF | TGCGCCAGCAGCCAGGGACAGCAAGAGACCCAGTACTTC
TRBD1 | TRBJ1-4 | TRBV19 | - | CAMNEGGPGEKLFF | TGTGCCATGAATGAAGGGGGCCCAGGTGAAAAACTGTTTTTT
TRBD1 | TRBJ1-2 | TRBV7-9 | - | CASSLAGQGLLGGYTF | TGTGCCAGCAGCTTAGCGGGACAGGGGCTCCTGGGGGGCTACACCTTC
TRBD2 | TRBJ2-7 | TRBV7-2 | - | CASSLRSGGAHEQYF | TGTGCCAGCAGCTTACGTAGCGGGGGGGCCCACGAGCAGTACTTC
- | TRBJ1-5 | TRBV7-8 | - | CASSLLGGNQPQHF | TGTGCCAGCAGCTTGTTAGGGGGCAATCAGCCCCAGCATTTT
- | TRBJ1-2 | TRBV5-1 | - | CASSLEDSPSYGYTF | TGCGCCAGCAGCTTGGAAGACAGTCCTTCCTATGGCTACACCTTC
TRBD1 | TRBJ1-6 | TRBV2 | - | CASSEQGGNSPLHF | TGTGCCAGCAGTGAACAGGGGGGTAATTCACCCCTCCACTTT
TRBD1 | TRBJ1-2 | TRBV6-5 | - | CASSYHRDRGSGYTF | TGTGCCAGCAGTTACCACCGGGACAGGGGATCTGGCTACACCTTC
TRBD2 | TRBJ2-1 | TRBV11-2 | - | CASSLGASGNEQFF | TGTGCCAGCAGCTTAGGGGCTAGCGGGAATGAGCAGTTCTTC
TRBD2 | TRBJ2-5 | TRBV5-1 | - | CASGIGTSGGSQETQYF | TGCGCCAGCGGAATCGGGACTAGCGGGGGGTCCCAAGAGACCCAGTACTTC
TRBD2 | TRBJ2-3 | TRBV7-3 | - | CASSLLAGDTDTQYF | TGTGCCAGCAGCTTATTAGCGGGGGACACAGATACGCAGTATTTT
- | TRBJ2-1 | TRBV9 | - | CASSVEGWGKQFF | TGTGCCAGCAGCGTAGAGGGGTGGGGCAAGCAGTTCTTC
TRBD2 | TRBJ2-7 | TRBV28 | - | CASSPRLAGDGF | TGTGCCAGCAGCCCTAGACTAGCGGGGGACGGGTTC
- | TRBJ2-7 | TRBV12-5 | - | CASGALQSEQYF | TGTGCTAGTGGTGCCCTACAGTCCGAGCAGTACTTC
TRBD1 | TRBJ2-1 | TRBV7-2 | - | CASSLVGQARAEQFF | TGTGCCAGCAGCTTAGTAGGACAGGCCCGCGCTGAGCAGTTCTTC
TRBD1 | TRBJ2-7 | TRBV2 | - | CASSGGTGVVDEQYF | TGTGCCAGCAGTGGCGGGACAGGGGTAGTGGACGAGCAGTACTTC
- | TRBJ2-7 | TRBV6-5 | - | CASKKRGTTYEQYF | TGTGCCAGCAAAAAGCGAGGAACTACCTACGAGCAGTACTTC
- | TRBJ1-2 | TRBV5-6 | - | CASSLPPANYGYTF | TGTGCCAGCAGCTTGCCCCCAGCTAACTATGGCTACACCTTC
TRBD2 | TRBJ2-1 | TRBV19 | - | CASTSGVYNEQFF | TGTGCCTCTACTAGCGGGGTTTACAATGAGCAGTTCTTC
- | TRBJ1-3 | TRBV18 | - | CASSPFAQEDSGNTIYF | TGTGCCAGCTCACCCTTCGCCCAAGAGGACTCTGGAAACACCATATATTTT
- | TRBJ1-3 | TRBV6-1 | - | CASSERSGAYSGNTIYF | TGTGCCAGCAGTGAACGTTCAGGGGCTTACTCTGGAAACACCATATATTTT
- | TRBJ1-6 | TRBV11-2 | - | CASSFGWAGYNSPLHF | TGTGCCAGCAGCTTCGGATGGGCCGGCTATAATTCACCCCTCCACTTT